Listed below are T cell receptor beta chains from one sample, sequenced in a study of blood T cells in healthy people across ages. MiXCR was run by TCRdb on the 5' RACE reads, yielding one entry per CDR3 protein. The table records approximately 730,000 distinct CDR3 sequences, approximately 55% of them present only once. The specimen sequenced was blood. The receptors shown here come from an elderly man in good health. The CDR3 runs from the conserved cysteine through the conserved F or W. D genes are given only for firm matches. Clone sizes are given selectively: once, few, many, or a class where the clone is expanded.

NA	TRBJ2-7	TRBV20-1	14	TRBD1	CSARDRGLIYEQYF	TGCAGTGCTAGAGACAGGGGGCTAATTTACGAGCAGTACTTC
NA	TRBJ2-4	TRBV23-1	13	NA	CASRNRLKNIQYF	TGCGCCAGCAGGAATAGGCTGAAAAACATTCAGTACTTC
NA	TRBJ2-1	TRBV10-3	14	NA	CAIRGLGELNEQFF	TGTGCCATCAGAGGCCTCGGGGAACTCAATGAGCAGTTCTTC
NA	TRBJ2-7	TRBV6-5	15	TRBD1	CASSYSDRGSYEQYF	TGTGCCAGCAGTTACTCCGACAGGGGATCCTACGAGCAGTACTTC
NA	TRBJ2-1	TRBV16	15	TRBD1	CASSRQGARVNEQFF	TGTGCCAGCAGCCGACAGGGGGCGCGGGTCAATGAGCAGTTCTTC
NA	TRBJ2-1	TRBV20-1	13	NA	CSASEGSRNEQFF	TGCAGTGCTAGTGAAGGTAGCAGGAATGAGCAGTTCTTC
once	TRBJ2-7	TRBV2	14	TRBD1	CASRPDRVIYEQYF	TGTGCCAGCCGCCCGGACAGGGTTATTTACGAGCAGTACTTC
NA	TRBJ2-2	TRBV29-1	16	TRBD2	CSAPRGPAGATGELFF	TGCAGCGCCCCACGGGGGCCAGCGGGAGCGACCGGGGAGCTGTTTTTT
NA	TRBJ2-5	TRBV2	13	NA	CATPGIPGETQYF	TGTGCCACCCCAGGCATCCCAGGGGAGACCCAGTACTTC
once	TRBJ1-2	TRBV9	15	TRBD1	CASSVVGTANYGYTF	TGTGCCAGCAGCGTAGTGGGGACAGCTAACTATGGCTACACCTTC
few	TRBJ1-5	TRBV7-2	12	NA	CASSLDGQPQHF	TGTGCCAGCAGCTTAGACGGTCAGCCCCAGCATTTT
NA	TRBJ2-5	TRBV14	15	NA	CASSRSGAAQETQYF	TGTGCCAGCAGCCGGAGTGGGGCAGCCCAAGAGACCCAGTACTTC
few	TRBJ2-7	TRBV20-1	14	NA	CSARDPTGLREQYF	TGCAGTGCTAGAGACCCGACGGGCCTAAGGGAGCAGTACTTC
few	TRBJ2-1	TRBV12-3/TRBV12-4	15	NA	CASSSQLGTANEQFF	TGTGCCAGCAGTTCACAACTCGGGACGGCCAATGAGCAGTTCTTC
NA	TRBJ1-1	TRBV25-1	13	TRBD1	CASGETGSTEAFF	TGTGCCAGCGGGGAGACAGGGTCGACTGAAGCTTTCTTT
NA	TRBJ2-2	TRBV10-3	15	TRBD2	CAVIAGGRSTGELFF	TGTGCCGTCATAGCGGGAGGGAGGAGCACCGGGGAGCTGTTTTTT
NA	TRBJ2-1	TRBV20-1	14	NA	CSARGADAGNEQFF	TGCAGTGCTAGAGGAGCCGACGCGGGCAATGAGCAGTTCTTC
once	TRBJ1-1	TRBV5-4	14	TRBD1	CASSEGTGIPEAFF	TGTGCCAGCAGCGAAGGGACAGGGATACCAGAAGCTTTCTTT
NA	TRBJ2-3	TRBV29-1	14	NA	CSVDPTSMGYTQYF	TGCAGCGTTGACCCTACCTCCATGGGTTATACGCAGTATTTT
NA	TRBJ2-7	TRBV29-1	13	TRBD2	CSVALAGGYEQYF	TGCAGCGTCGCACTAGCGGGGGGATACGAGCAGTACTTC
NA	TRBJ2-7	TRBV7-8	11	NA	CAGSPEYEQYF	TGTGCCGGCAGCCCCGAATACGAGCAGTACTTC
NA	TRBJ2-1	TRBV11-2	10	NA	CAIEKGEQFF	TGTGCCATTGAGAAGGGTGAGCAGTTCTTC
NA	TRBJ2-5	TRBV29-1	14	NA	CSVDGTGGGETQYF	TGCAGCGTTGATGGGACTGGAGGTGGAGAGACCCAGTACTTC
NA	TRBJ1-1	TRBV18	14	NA	CASSPSLMNTEAFF	TGTGCCAGCTCACCATCACTTATGAACACTGAAGCTTTCTTT
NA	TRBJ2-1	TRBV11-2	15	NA	CASTSPRGSYNEQFF	TGTGCCAGCACCTCCCCGCGGGGCTCCTACAATGAGCAGTTCTTC
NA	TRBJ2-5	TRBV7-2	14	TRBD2	CASSPSGGLGTQYF	TGTGCCAGCAGCCCCAGCGGGGGGCTGGGGACCCAGTACTTC
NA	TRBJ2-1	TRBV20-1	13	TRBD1	CSRQGGTGNEQFF	TGCAGTAGACAGGGGGGTACTGGCAATGAGCAGTTCTTC
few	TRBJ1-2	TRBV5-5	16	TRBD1	CASSHKPGQGLNGYTF	TGTGCCAGCAGCCACAAACCGGGACAGGGGTTGAACGGCTACACCTTC
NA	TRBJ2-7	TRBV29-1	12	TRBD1	CMATGAGYGQYF	TGCATGGCGACAGGGGCGGGCTACGGGCAGTACTTC
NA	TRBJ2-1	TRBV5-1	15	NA	CASSSWAGPYNEQFF	TGCGCCAGCAGCTCTTGGGCCGGACCCTACAATGAGCAGTTCTTC
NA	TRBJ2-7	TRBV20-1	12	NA	CGLDRGTGEQYF	TGCGGTCTAGACAGAGGGACGGGGGAGCAGTACTTC
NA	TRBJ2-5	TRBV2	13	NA	CASRRGLEETQYF	TGTGCCAGCCGCAGAGGGTTAGAGGAGACCCAGTACTTC
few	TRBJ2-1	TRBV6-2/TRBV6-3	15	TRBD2	CASSYSGGRAGEQFF	TGTGCCAGCAGTTACTCAGGCGGGAGGGCCGGTGAGCAGTTCTTC
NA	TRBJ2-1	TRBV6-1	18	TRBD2	CASSQRTSGRNSYNEQFF	TGTGCCAGCAGTCAACGGACTAGCGGGAGGAATTCCTACAATGAGCAGTTCTTC
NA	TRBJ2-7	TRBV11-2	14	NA	CASSPVAWSYEQYF	TGTGCCAGCAGCCCCGTCGCCTGGAGTTACGAGCAGTACTTC
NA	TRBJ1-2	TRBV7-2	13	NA	CASSLARDSGYTF	TGTGCCAGCAGCTTAGCCCGGGACTCTGGCTACACCTTC
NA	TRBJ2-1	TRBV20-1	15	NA	CSAERPGGAYNEQFF	TGCAGTGCTGAACGTCCTGGCGGGGCCTACAATGAGCAGTTCTTC
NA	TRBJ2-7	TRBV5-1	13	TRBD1	CASSTSDRVEQYF	TGCGCCAGCAGCACCTCGGACAGGGTCGAGCAGTACTTC
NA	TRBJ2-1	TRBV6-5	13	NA	CASSYRRGYEQFF	TGTGCCAGCAGTTACAGAAGGGGGTACGAGCAGTTCTTC
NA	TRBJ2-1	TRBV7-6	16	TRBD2	CASSPGLAGINNEQFF	TGTGCCAGCAGCCCAGGACTAGCGGGGATCAACAATGAGCAGTTCTTC
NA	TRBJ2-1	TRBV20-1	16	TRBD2	CSARAPGLAGGITQFF	TGCAGTGCTAGGGCTCCGGGACTAGCGGGAGGAATAACTCAGTTCTTC
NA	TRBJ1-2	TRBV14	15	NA	CASSQIGSFSYGYTF	TGTGCCAGCAGCCAGATCGGGTCCTTCAGCTATGGCTACACCTTC
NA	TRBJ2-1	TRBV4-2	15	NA	CAGSQGLSSYNEQFF	TGTGCCGGCAGCCAAGGGCTATCCTCCTACAATGAGCAGTTCTTC
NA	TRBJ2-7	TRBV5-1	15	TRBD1	CASSIGQGGGYEQYF	TGCGCCAGCAGCATCGGACAGGGCGGCGGCTACGAGCAGTACTTC
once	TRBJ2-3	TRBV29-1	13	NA	CSVGAPGPDTQYF	TGCAGCGTTGGAGCCCCGGGCCCAGATACGCAGTATTTT
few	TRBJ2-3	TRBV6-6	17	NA	CASSTGTPRSEGRYAYF	TGTGCCAGCAGCACCGGGACACCAAGGTCCGAGGGCAGATACGCGTATTTT
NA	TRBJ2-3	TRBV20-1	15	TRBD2	CSATGLAAYTDTQYF	TGCAGTGCTACGGGACTAGCGGCCTACACAGATACGCAGTATTTT
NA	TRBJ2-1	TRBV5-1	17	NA	CASSLYPGSGAYNEQFF	TGCGCCAGCAGCCTGTATCCAGGGTCGGGCGCCTACAATGAGCAGTTCTTC
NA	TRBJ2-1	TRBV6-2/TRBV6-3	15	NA	CASRQMGTSYNEQFF	TGTGCCAGCAGACAGATGGGGACATCCTACAATGAGCAGTTCTTC
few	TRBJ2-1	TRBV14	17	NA	CASSQEAQLISYNEQFF	TGTGCCAGCAGCCAAGAGGCCCAGCTGATAAGCTACAATGAGCAGTTCTTC